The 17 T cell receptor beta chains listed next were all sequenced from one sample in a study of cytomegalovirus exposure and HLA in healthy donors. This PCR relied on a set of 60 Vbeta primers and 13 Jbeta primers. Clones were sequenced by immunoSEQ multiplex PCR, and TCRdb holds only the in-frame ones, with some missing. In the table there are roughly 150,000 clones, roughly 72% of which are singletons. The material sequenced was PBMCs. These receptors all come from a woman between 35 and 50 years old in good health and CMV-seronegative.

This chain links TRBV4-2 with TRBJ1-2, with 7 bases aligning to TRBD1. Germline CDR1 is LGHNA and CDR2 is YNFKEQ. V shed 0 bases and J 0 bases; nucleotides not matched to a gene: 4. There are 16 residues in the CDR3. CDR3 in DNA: TGTGCCAGCAGCCAAGATCAGGGGGATCCTAACTATGGCTACACCTTC. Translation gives CASSQDQGDPNYGYTF.

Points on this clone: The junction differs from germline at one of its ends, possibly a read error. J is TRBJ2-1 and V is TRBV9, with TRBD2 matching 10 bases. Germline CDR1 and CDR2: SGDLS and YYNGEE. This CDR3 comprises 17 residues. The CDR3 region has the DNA TGTGCCAGCAGCCCCGGAGGGACTAGCGACTCCCACAATGAGCAGTTCTTC. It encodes CASSPGGTSDSHNEQFF.

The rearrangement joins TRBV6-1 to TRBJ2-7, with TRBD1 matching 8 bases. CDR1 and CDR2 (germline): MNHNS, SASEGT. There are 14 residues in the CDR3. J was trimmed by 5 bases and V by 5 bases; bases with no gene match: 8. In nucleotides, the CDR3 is TGTGCCAGCAGTTTAGGACAGGGACTGAACGAGCAGTACTTC. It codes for CASSLGQGLNEQYF.

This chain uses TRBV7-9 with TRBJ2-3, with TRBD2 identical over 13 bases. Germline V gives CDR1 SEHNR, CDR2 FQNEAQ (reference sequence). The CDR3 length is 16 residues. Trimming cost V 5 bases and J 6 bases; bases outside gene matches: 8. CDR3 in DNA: TGTGCCAGCAGCCCCCGGGGACTAGCGGGGACCGATACGCAGTATTTT. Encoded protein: CASSPRGLAGTDTQYF.

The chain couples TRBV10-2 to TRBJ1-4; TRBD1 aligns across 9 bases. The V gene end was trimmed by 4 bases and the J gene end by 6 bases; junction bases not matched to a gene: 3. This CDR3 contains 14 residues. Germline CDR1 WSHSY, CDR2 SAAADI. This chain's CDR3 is CASSVWDRDEKLFF. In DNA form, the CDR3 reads TGCGCCAGCAGTGTATGGGACAGGGATGAAAAACTGTTTTTT.

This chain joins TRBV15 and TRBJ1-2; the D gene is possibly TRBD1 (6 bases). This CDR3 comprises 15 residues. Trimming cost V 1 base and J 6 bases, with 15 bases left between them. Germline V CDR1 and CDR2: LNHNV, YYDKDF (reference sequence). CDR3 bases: TGTGCCACCAGCAGAGGGCAGGGGCTGGGGGATGGCTACACCTTC. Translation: CATSRGQGLGDGYTF. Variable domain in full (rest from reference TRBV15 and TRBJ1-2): DAMVIQNPRYQVTQFGKPVTLSCSQTLNHNVMYWYQQKSSQAPKLLFHYYDKDFNNEADTPDNFQSRRPNTSFCFLDIRSPGLGDTAMYLCATSRGQGLGDGYTFGSGTRLTVV.

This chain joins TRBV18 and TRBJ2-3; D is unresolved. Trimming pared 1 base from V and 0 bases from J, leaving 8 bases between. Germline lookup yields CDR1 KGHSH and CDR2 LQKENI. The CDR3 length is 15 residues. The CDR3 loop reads CASSPLSPSTDTQYF. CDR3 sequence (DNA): TGTGCCAGCTCACCACTATCCCCTAGCACAGATACGCAGTATTTT.

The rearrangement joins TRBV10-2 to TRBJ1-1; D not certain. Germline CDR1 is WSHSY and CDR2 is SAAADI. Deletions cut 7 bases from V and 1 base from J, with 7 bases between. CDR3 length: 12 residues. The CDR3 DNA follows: TGCGCCAGCACTAGGTCGAACACTGAAGCTTTCTTT. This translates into CASTRSNTEAFF.

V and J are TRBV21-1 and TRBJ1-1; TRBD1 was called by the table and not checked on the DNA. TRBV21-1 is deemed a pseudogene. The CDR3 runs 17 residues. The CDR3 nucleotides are TGTGCCAGCAGCAAAGAGAAGCCGGGACAGGGTCACACTGAAGCTTTCTTT. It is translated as CASSKEKPGQGHTEAFF.

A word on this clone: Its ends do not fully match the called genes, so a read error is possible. The CDR3 bases are TGTGCCAGCAGCCAAGATCTGTGGGAGGCCCTAAAAGATTTT. Protein product: CASSQDLWEALKDF. V is TRBV4-2 and J is TRBJ2-3; tentative D call: TRBD2 (6 bases). The germline V gene has CDR1 LGHNA and CDR2 YNFKEQ. The CDR3 loop spans 14 amino acids.

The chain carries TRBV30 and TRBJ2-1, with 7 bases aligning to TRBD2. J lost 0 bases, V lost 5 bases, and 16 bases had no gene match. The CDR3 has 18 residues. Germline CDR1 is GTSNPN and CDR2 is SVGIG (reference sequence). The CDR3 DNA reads TGTGCCTGGGCTAACGCTAAACTAGCGTATTCCTCCTACAATGAGCAGTTCTTC. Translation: CAWANAKLAYSSYNEQFF.

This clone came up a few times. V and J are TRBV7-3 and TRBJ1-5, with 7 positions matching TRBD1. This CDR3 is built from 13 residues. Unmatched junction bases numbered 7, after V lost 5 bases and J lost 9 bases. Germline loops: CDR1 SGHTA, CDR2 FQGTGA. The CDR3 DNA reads TGTGCCAGCAGCCCCAACCCAGGGGGGCCCCAGCATTTT. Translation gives CASSPNPGGPQHF.

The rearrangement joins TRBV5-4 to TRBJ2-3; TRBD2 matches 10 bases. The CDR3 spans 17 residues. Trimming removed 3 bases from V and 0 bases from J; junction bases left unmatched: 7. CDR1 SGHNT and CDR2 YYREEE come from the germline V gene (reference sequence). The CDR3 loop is CASSSRTSGTSTDTQYF. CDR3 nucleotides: TGTGCCAGCAGCTCCCGGACTAGCGGTACTAGCACAGATACGCAGTATTTT.

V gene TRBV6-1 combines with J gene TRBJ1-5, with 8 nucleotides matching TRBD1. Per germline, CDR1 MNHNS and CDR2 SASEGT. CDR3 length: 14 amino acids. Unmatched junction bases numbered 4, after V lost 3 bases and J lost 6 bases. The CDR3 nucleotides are TGTGCCAGCAGTGAGCAGGGGGCGGGTCAGCCCCAGCATTTT. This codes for CASSEQGAGQPQHF.

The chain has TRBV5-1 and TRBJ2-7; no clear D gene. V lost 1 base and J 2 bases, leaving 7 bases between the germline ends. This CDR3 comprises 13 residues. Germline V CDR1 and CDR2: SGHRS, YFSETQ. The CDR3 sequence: CASSLYLAYEQYF. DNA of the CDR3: TGCGCCAGCAGCTTGTACCTAGCCTACGAGCAGTACTTC.

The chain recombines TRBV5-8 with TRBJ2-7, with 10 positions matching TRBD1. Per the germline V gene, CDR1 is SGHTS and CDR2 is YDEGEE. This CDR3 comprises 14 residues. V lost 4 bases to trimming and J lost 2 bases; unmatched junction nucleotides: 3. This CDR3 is CASSVGQGPYEQYF. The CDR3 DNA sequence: TGTGCCAGCAGCGTGGGACAGGGGCCCTACGAGCAGTACTTC.

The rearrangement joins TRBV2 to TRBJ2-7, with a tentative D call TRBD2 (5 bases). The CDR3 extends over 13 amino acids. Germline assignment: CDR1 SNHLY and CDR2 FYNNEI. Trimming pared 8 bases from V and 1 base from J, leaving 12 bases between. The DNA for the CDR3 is TGTGCCAGCGGAGGCACCGGGTCCTACGAGCAGTACTTC. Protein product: CASGGTGSYEQYF.